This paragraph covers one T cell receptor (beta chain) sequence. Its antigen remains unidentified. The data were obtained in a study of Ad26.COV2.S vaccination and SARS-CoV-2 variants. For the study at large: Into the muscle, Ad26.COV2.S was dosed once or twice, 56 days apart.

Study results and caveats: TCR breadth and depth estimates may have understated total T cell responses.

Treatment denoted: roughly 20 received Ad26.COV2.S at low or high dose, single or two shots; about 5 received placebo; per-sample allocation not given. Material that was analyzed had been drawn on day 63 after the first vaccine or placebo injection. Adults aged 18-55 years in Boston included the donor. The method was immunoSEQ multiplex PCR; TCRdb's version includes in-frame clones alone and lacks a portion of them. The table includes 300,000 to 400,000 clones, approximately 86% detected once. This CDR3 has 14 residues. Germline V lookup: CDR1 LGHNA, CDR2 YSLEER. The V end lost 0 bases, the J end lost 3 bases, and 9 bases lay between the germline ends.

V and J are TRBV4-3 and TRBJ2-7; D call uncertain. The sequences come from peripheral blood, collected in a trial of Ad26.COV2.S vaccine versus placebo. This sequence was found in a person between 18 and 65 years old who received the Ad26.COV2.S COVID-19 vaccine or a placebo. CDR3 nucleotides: TGCGCCAGCAGCCAAGAAAGGCAGCACTACGAGCAGTACTTC. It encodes CASSQERQHYEQYF.